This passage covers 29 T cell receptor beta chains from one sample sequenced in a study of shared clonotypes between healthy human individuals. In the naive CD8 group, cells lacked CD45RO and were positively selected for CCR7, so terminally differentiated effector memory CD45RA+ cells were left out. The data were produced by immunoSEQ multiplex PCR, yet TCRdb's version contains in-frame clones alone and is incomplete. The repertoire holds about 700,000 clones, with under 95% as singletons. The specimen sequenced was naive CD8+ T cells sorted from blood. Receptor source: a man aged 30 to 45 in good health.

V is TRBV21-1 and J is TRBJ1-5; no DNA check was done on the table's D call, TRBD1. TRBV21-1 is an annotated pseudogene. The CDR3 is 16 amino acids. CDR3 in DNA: TGTGCCAGCCGCTCAAGGGAAGACAGGACCTATCAGCCCCAGCATTTT. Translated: CASRSREDRTYQPQHF.

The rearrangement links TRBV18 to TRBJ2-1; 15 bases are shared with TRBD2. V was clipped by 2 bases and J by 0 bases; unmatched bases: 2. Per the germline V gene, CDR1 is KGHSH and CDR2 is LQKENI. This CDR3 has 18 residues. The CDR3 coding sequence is TGTGCCAGCTCACCAGGGACTAGCGGGAGGCCCTCCTACAATGAGCAGTTCTTC. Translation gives CASSPGTSGRPSYNEQFF.

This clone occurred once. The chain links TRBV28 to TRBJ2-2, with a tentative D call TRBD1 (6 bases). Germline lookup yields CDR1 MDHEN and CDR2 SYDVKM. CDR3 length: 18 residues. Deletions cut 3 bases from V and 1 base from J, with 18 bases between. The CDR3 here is CASSLQGSWDLNTGELFF. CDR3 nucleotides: TGTGCCAGCAGTTTGCAGGGGTCCTGGGACCTGAACACCGGGGAGCTGTTTTTT.

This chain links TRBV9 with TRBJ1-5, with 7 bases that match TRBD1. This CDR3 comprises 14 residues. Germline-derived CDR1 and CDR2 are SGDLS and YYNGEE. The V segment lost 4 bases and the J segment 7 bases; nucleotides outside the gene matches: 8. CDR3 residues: CASSPRDSEQPQHF. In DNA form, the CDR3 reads TGTGCCAGCAGCCCGCGGGACAGTGAACAGCCCCAGCATTTT.

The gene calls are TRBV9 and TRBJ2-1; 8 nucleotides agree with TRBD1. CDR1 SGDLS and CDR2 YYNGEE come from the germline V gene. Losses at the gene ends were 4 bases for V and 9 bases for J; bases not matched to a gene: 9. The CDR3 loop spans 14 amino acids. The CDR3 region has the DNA TGTGCCAGCAGCCCACGGACAGGGACGGTTGAGCAGTTCTTC. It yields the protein CASSPRTGTVEQFF.

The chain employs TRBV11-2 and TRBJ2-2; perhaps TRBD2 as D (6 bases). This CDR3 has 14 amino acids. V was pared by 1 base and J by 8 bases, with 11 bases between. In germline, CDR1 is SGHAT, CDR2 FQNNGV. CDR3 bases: TGTGCCAGCAGCTTAGTCGCCGCGGGGGGGGAGCTGTTTTTT. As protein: CASSLVAAGGELFF.

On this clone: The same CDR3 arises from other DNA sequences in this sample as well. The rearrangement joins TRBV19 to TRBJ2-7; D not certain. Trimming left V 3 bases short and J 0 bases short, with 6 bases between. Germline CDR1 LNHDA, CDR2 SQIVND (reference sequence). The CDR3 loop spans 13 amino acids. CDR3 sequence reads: CASSIRDSYEQYF. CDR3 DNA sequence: TGTGCCAGTAGTATCCGCGACTCCTACGAGCAGTACTTC.

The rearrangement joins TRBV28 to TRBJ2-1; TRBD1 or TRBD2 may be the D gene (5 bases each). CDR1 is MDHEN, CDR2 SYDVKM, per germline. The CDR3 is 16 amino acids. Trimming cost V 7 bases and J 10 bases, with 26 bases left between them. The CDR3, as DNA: TGTGCCAGCAACCCTATCCGGGACGCCGCCCCGGGCGAGCAGTTCTTC. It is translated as CASNPIRDAAPGEQFF.

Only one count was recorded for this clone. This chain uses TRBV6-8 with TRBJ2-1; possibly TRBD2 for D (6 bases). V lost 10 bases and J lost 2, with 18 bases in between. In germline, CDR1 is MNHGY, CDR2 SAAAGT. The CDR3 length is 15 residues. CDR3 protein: CAIGGGGMTYNEQFF. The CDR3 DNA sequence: TGTGCCATCGGAGGCGGAGGGATGACCTACAATGAGCAGTTCTTC.

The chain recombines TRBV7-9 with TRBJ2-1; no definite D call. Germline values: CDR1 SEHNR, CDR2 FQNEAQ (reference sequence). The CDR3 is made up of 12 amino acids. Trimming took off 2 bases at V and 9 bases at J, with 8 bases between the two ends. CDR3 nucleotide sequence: TGTGCCAGCAGCTTACCCCCCCGTGAGCAGTTCTTC. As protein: CASSLPPREQFF.

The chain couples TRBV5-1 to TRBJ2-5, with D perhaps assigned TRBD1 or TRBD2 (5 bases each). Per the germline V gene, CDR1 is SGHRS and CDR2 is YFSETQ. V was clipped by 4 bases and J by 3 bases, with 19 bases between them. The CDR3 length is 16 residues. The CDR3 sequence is CASSDPLSGLEETQYF. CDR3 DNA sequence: TGCGCCAGCAGCGACCCGCTGTCGGGGCTCGAAGAGACCCAGTACTTC.

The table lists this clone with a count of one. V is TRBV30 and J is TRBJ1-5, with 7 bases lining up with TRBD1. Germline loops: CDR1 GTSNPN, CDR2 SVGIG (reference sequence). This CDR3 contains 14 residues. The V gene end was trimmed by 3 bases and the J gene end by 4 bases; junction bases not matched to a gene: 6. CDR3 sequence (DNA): TGTGCCTGGAGGTCAGGGGGAGGGAATCAGCCCCAGCATTTT. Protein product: CAWRSGGGNQPQHF.

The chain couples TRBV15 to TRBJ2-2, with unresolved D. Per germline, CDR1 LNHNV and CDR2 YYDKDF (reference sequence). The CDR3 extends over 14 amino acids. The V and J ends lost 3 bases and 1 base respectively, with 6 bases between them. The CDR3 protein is CATSRDGNTGELFF. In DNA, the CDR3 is TGTGCCACCAGCAGGGATGGGAACACCGGGGAGCTGTTTTTT. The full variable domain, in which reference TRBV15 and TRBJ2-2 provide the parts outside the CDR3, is DAMVIQNPRYQVTQFGKPVTLSCSQTLNHNVMYWYQQKSSQAPKLLFHYYDKDFNNEADTPDNFQSRRPNTSFCFLDIRSPGLGDTAMYLCATSRDGNTGELFFGEGSRLTVL.

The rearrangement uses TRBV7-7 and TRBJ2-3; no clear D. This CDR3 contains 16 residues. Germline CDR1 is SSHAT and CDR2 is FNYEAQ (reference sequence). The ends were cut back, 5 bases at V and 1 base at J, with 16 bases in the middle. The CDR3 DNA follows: TGTGCCAGCAGCCAGAACCGGGTCCGGGGCACAGATACGCAGTATTTT. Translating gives CASSQNRVRGTDTQYF.

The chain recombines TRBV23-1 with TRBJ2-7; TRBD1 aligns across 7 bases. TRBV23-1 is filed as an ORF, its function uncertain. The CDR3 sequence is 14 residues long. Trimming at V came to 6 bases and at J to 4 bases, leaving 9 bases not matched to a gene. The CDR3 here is CASSPPGQTYEQYF. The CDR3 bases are TGCGCCAGCAGCCCTCCGGGACAGACTTACGAGCAGTACTTC.

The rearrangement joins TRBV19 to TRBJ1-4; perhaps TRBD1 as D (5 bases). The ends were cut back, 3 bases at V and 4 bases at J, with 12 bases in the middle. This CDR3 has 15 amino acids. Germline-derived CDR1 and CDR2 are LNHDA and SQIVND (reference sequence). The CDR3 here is CASSIQGAFNEKLFF. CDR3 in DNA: TGTGCCAGTAGTATCCAGGGTGCTTTTAATGAAAAACTGTTTTTT.

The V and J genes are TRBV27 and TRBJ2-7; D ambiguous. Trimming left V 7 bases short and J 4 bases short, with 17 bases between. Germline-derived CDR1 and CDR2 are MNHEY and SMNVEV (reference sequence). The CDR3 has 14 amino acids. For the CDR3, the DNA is TGTGCCAGCACCCCGGGTCCGCTTTCTTACGAGCAGTACTTC. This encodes CASTPGPLSYEQYF.

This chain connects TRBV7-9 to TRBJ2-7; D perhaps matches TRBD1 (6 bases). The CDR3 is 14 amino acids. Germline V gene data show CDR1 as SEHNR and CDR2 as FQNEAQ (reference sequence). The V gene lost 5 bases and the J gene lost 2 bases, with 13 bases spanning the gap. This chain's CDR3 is CASSLTGSTYEQYF. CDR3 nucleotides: TGTGCCAGCAGCCTGACAGGATCCACCTACGAGCAGTACTTC.

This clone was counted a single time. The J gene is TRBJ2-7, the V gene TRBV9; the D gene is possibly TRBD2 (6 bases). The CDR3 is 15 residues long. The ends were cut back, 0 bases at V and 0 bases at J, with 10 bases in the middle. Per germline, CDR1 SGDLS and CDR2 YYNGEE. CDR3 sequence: CASSVVPGSSYEQYF. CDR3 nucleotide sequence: TGTGCCAGCAGCGTAGTTCCCGGGAGCTCCTACGAGCAGTACTTC.

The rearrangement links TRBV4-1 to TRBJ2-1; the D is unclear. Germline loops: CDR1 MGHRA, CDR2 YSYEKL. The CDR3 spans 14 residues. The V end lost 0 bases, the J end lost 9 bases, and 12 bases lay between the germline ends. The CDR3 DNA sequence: TGCGCCAGCAGCCAAGAGTCCCAACTATTTGAGCAGTTCTTC. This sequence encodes CASSQESQLFEQFF.

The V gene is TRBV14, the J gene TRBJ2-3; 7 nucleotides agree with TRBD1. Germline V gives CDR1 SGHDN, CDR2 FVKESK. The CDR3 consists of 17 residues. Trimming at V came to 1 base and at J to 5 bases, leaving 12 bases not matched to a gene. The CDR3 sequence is CASSQAQGPPVLDTQYF. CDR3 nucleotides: TGTGCCAGCAGCCAAGCACAGGGGCCTCCGGTTCTAGATACGCAGTATTTT.

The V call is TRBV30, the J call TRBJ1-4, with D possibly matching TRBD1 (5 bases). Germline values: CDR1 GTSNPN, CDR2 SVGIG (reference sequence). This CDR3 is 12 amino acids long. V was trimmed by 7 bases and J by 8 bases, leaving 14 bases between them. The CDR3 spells CASFRDLEKLFF. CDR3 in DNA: TGTGCCTCGTTCCGGGACCTAGAAAAACTGTTTTTT.

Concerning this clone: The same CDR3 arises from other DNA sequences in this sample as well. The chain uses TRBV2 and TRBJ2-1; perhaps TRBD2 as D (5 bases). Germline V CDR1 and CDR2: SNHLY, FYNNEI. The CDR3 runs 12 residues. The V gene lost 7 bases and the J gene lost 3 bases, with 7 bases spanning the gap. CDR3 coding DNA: TGTGCCAGCAAAGGAGGCTACAATGAGCAGTTCTTC. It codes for CASKGGYNEQFF. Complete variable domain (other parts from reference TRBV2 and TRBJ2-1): EPEVTQTPSHQVTQMGQEVILRCVPISNHLYFYWYRQILGQKVEFLVSFYNNEISEKSEIFDDQFSVERPDGSNFTLKIRSTKLEDSAMYFCASKGGYNEQFFGPGTRLTVL.

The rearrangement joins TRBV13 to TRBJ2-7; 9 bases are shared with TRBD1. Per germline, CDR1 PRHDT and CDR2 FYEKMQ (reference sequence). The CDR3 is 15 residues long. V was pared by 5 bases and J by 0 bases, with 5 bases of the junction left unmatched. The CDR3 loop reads CASSPSGQGSYEQYF. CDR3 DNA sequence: TGTGCCAGCAGCCCATCGGGACAGGGCTCCTACGAGCAGTACTTC.

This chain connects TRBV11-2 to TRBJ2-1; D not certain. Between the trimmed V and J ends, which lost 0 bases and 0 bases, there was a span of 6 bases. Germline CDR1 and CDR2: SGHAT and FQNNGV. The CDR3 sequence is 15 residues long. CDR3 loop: CASSLESNSYNEQFF. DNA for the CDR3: TGTGCCAGCAGCTTAGAGTCGAACTCCTACAATGAGCAGTTCTTC.

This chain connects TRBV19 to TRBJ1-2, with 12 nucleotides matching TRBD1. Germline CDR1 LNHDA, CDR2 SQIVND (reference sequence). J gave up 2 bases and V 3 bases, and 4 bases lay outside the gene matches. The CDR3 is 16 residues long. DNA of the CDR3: TGTGCCAGTAGTATCGGGGACAGGGGGCGAAACTATGGCTACACCTTC. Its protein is CASSIGDRGRNYGYTF. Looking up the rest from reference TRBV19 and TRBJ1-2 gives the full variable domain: DGGITQSPKYLFRKEGQNVTLSCEQNLNHDAMYWYRQDPGQGLRLIYYSQIVNDFQKGDIAEGYSVSREKKESFPLTVTSAQKNPTAFYLCASSIGDRGRNYGYTFGSGTRLTVV.

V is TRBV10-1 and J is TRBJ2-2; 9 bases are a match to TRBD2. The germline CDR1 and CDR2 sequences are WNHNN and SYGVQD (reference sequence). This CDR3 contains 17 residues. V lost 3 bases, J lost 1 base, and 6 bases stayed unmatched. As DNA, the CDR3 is TGCGCCAGCAGTGAAGGGGTGACTAGCGGGAACACCGGGGAGCTGTTTTTT. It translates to CASSEGVTSGNTGELFF.

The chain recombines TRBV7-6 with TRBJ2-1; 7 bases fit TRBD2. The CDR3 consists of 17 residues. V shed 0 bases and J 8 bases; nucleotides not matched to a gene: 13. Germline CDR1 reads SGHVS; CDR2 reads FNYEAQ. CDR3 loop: CASSLASRLAAMDEQFF. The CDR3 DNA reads TGTGCCAGCAGCTTAGCATCGCGGCTAGCGGCAATGGATGAGCAGTTCTTC.

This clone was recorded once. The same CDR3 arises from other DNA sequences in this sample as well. For the CDR3, the DNA is TGTGCCAGCAGTTTGAGGGCGACTGAAGCTTTCTTT. Amino acids: CASSLRATEAFF. V gene TRBV28 combines with J gene TRBJ1-1; D gene ambiguous. Germline V CDR1 and CDR2: MDHEN, SYDVKM. The CDR3 is 12 residues long. V lost 3 bases, J lost 5 bases, and 7 bases lay in between.